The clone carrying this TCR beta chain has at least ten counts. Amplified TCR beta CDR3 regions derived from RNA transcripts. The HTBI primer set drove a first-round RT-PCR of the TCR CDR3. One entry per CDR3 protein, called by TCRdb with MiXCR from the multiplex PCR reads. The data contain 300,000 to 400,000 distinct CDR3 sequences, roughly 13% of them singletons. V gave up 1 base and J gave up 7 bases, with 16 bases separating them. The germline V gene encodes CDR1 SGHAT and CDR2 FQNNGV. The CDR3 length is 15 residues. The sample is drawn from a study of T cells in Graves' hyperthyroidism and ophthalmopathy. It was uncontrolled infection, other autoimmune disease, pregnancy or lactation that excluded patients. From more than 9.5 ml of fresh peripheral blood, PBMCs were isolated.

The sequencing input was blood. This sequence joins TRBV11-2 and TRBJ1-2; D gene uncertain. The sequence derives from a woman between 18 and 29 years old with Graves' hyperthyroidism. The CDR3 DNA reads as TGTGCCAGCAGCTTAGCGTTTATGGGAATGGGTGGCTACACCTTC. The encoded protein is CASSLAFMGMGGYTF.